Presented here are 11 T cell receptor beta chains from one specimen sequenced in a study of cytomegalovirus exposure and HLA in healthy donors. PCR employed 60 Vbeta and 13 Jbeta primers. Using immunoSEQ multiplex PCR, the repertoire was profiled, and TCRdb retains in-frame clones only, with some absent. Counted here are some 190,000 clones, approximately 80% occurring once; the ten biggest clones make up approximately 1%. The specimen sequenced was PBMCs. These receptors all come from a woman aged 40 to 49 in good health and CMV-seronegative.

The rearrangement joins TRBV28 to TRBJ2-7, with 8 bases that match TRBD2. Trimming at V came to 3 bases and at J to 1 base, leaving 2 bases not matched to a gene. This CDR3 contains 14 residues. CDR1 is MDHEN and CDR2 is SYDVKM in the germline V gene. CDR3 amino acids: CASSLIAGSYEQYV. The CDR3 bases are TGTGCCAGCAGTTTGATAGCGGGGTCCTACGAGCAGTACGTC.

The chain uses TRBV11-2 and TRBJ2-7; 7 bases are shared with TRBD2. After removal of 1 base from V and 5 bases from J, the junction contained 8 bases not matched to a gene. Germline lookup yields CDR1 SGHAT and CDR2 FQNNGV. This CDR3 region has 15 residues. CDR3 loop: CASSLVLREGDEQYF. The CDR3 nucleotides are TGTGCCAGCAGCTTAGTTTTGAGGGAGGGCGACGAGCAGTACTTC.

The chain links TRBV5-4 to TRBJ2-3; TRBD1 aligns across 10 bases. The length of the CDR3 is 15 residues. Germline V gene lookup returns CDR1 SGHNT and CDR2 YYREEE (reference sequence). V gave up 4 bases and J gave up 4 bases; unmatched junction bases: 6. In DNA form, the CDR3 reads TGTGCCAGCAGCAGCCGGGACAGGGGAGCAGATACGCAGTATTTT. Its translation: CASSSRDRGADTQYF.

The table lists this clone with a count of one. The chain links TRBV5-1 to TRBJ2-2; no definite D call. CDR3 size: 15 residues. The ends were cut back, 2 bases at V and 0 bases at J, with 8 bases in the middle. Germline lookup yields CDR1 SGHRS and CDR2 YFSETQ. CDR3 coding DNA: TGCGCCAGCAGCTTTATCGGTGCGAACACCGGGGAGCTGTTTTTT. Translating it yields CASSFIGANTGELFF.

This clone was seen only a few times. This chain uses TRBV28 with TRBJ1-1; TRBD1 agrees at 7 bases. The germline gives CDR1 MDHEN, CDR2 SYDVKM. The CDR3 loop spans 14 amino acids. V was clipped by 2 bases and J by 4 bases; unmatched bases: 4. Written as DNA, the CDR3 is TGTGCCAGCAGTTTAGGACAGGAGTTCACTGAAGCTTTCTTT. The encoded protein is CASSLGQEFTEAFF.

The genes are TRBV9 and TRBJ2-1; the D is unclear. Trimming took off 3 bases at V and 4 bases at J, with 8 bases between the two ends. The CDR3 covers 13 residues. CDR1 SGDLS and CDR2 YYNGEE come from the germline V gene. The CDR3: CASSGEVYNEQFF. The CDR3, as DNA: TGTGCCAGCAGCGGTGAGGTGTACAATGAGCAGTTCTTC.

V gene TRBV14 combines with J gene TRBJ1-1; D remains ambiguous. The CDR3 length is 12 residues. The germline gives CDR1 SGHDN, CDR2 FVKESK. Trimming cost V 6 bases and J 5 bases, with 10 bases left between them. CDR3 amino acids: CASSHTGTEAFF. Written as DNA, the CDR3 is TGTGCCAGCAGTCACACGGGGACTGAAGCTTTCTTT.

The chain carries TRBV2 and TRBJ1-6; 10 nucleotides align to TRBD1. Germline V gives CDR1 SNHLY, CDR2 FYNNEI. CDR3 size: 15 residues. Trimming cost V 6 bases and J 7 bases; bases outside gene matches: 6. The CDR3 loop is CASRGQGPQNSPLHF. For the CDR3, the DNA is TGTGCCAGCAGGGGACAGGGGCCCCAAAATTCACCCCTCCACTTT.

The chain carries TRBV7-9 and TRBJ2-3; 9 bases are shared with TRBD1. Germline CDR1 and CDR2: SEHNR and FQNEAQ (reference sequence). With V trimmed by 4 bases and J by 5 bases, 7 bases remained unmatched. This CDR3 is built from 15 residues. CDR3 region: CASSSTGQGVDTQYF. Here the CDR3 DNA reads TGTGCCAGCAGCTCCACGGGACAGGGCGTAGATACGCAGTATTTT. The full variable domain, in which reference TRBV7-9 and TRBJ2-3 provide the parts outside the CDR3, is DTGVSQNPRHKITKRGQNVTFRCDPISEHNRLYWYRQTLGQGPEFLTYFQNEAQLEKSRLLSDRFSAERPKGSFSTLEIQRTEQGDSAMYLCASSSTGQGVDTQYFGPGTRLTVL.

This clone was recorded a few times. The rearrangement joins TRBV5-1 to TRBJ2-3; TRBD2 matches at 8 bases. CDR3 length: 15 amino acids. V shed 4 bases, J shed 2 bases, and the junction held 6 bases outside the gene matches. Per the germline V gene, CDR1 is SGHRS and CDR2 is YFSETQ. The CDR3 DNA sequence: TGCGCCAGCAGCCTCAGCGGGGGACTCACAGATACGCAGTATTTT. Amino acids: CASSLSGGLTDTQYF.

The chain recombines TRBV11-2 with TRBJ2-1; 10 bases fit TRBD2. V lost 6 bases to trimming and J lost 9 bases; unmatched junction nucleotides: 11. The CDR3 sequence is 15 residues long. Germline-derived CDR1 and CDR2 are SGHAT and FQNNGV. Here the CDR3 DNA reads TGTGCCAGCAGTTACCTAGCGGGAGTTTTGAGTGAGCAGTTCTTC. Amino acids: CASSYLAGVLSEQFF.